What follows are 3 T cell receptor beta chains derived from one specimen sequenced in a study of cytomegalovirus exposure and HLA in healthy donors. Assay: immunoSEQ multiplex PCR; the TCRdb copy retains only in-frame clones and omits some. The sample contains some 150,000 clones, about nine tenths of which appear only once. The sequenced sample was PBMCs. All receptors derive from a man aged 18 to 29 in good health and CMV-seronegative.

The chain uses TRBV10-3 and TRBJ2-1; TRBD2 matches 8 bases. The CDR3 consists of 15 residues. Trimming took 8 bases from V and 3 from J; bases not matched to a gene: 9. From germline, CDR1 is ENHRY and CDR2 SYGVKD. CDR3 nucleotides: TGTGCCATCTCTATCGGGGGGGCGGTCTACAATGAGCAGTTCTTC. This sequence encodes CAISIGGAVYNEQFF.

This chain uses TRBV27 with TRBJ2-2; 11 bases match TRBD1. The CDR3 runs 15 residues. Trimming took 3 bases from V and 6 from J; bases not matched to a gene: 3. Germline V CDR1 and CDR2: MNHEY, SMNVEV (reference sequence). This CDR3 reads CASSFWGQGAGELFF. The CDR3 DNA is TGTGCCAGCAGTTTTTGGGGACAGGGGGCCGGGGAGCTGTTTTTT.

The rearrangement uses TRBV6-1 and TRBJ2-7; D is uncertain. The CDR3 totals 14 residues. V lost 4 bases and J 2 bases, leaving 12 bases between the germline ends. Germline V gene lookup returns CDR1 MNHNS and CDR2 SASEGT. CDR3 residues: CASSGLLHTYEQYF. The CDR3 DNA sequence: TGTGCCAGCAGTGGACTGCTACACACCTACGAGCAGTACTTC.